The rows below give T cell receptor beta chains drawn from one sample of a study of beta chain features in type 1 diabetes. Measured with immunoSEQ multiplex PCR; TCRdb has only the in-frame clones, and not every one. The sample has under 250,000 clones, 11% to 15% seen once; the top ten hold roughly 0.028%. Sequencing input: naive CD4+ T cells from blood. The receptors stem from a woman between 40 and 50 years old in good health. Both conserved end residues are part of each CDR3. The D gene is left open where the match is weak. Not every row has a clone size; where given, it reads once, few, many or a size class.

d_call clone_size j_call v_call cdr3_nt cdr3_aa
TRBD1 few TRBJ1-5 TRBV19 TGTGCCAGCAGAGGGACAGGGGGACAGGACGGCAATCAGCCCCAGCATTTT CASRGTGGQDGNQPQHF
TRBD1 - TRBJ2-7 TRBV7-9 TGTGCCAGCAGCCGTCAAGGACAGGGCCTGGACGAGCAGTACTTC CASSRQGQGLDEQYF
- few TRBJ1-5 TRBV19 TGTGCCAGCTCAAGTTCAGGGCGGGGGCAGCCCCAGCATTTT CASSSSGRGQPQHF
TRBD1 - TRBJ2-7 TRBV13 TGTGCCAGCAGCTTAGGGGGACAGGGGATTTCCTACGAGCAGTACTTC CASSLGGQGISYEQYF
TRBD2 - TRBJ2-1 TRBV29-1 TGCAGCGGAGGGACTAGCGGATGGAGCTCCTACAATGAGCAGTTCTTC CSGGTSGWSSYNEQFF
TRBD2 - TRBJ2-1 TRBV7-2 TGTGCCAGCAGCTTCGAGCTAGCGGGGAGCTCCTACAATGAGCAGTTCTTC CASSFELAGSSYNEQFF
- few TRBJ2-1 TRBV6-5 TGTGCCATCGGTCGGGTCGGGAGTGAGCAGTTCTTC CAIGRVGSEQFF
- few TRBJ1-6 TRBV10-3 TGTGCCATCAGTGAGTCGGCCCGGGGTAGCTCCTATAATTCACCCCTCCACTTT CAISESARGSSYNSPLHF
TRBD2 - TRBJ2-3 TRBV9 TGTGCCAGCAGTCGAACGGGGGGGTCGACAGATACGCAGTATTTT CASSRTGGSTDTQYF
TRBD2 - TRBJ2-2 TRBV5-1 TGCGCCAGCAGCTTGGAACTAGCGGCGGAGCTGTTTTTT CASSLELAAELFF
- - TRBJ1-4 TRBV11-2 TGTGCCAGCAGCTTAGACAGGGGAAGTGAAAAACTGTTTTTT CASSLDRGSEKLFF
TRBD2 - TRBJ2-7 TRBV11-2 TGTGCCAGCAGCTTAGAACGGGGGGGCTACGAGCAGTACTTC CASSLERGGYEQYF
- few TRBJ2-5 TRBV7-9 TGTGCCAGCAGACGGGACTCGCAAGAGACCCAGTACTTC CASRRDSQETQYF
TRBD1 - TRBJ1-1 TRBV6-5 TGTGCCAGCAGTTCTCCCGGGACAGGGGGCGTAACTGAAGCTTTCTTT CASSSPGTGGVTEAFF
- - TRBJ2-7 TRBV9 TGTGCCAGCAGCGTAGCTACCCAGGGTGGCGAGCAGTACTTC CASSVATQGGEQYF
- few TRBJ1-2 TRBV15 TGTGCCACCAGCAGAGATCCGGCCTGGGGGGGTGGCTACACCTTC CATSRDPAWGGGYTF
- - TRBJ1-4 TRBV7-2 TGTGCCAGCAGCTTAGCGGGGGGGCTTGGTGAAAAACTGTTTTTT CASSLAGGLGEKLFF
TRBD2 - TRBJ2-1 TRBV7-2 TGTGCCAGCAGCCGGGGGGGTAGCCAGTCCTACAATGAGCAGTTCTTC CASSRGGSQSYNEQFF
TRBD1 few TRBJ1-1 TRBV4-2 TGTGCCAGCAGCCCGGACAGGGGGAACACTGAAGCTTTCTTT CASSPDRGNTEAFF
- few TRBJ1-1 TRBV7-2 TGTGCCAGCAGCTTTGGCATGGGGGCCGGGAACACTGAAGCTTTCTTT CASSFGMGAGNTEAFF
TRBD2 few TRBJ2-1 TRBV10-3 TGTGCCATCAATTGGGGGGGGGAAAATGAGCAGTTCTTC CAINWGGENEQFF
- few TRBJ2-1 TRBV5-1 TGCGCCAGCAGCTTGGCCGGCAATGAGCAGTTCTTC CASSLAGNEQFF
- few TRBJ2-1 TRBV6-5 TGTGCCAGCAGTGGGCCAAAGAGCTCCTACAATGAGCAGTTCTTC CASSGPKSSYNEQFF
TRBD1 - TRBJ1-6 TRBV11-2 TGTGCCAGCAGCTCTATGCAGGGGGCCGTTTCACCCCTCCACTTT CASSSMQGAVSPLHF
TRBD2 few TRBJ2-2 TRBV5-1 TGCGCCAGCAGCTCGAGGGGGGATTACGGACTAGCCCCCGGGGAGCTGTTTTTT CASSSRGDYGLAPGELFF
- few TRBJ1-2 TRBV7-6 TGTGCCAGCAGCTTAGCCGCCTCGGGGGTAACGAACTATGGCTACACCTTC CASSLAASGVTNYGYTF
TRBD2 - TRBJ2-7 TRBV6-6 TGTGCCAGCAGAAGGGCTAGCGGAACCTACGAGCAGTACTTC CASRRASGTYEQYF
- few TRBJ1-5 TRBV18 TGTGCCAGCCATGCGGCAGGGAAGGATCAGCCCCAGCATTTT CASHAAGKDQPQHF
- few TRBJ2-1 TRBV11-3 TGTGCCAGCAGCTCTACGTCCTACAATGAGCAGTTCTTC CASSSTSYNEQFF
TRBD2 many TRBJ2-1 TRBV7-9 TGTGCCAGCAGCTTAGCGCGTGGAGCGGGGACCGTCTACAATGAGCAGTTCTTC CASSLARGAGTVYNEQFF
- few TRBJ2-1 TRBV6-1 TGTGCCAGCCCAGGGCCCACCATCTACAATGAGCAGTTCTTC CASPGPTIYNEQFF
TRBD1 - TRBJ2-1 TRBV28 TGTGCCATAACCGACAGGGCAAACTACAATGAGCAGTTCTTC CAITDRANYNEQFF
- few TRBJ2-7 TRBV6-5 TGTGCCAGCAGTTACTCGAGGGACTTCGAGCAGTACTTC CASSYSRDFEQYF
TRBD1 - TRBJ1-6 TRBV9 TGTGCCAGCAGCGGGACAGGGAATTCACCCCTCCACTTT CASSGTGNSPLHF
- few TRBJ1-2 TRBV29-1 TGCAGCGTCGCCCTCGACAGAAGACCCAATGGCTACACCTTC CSVALDRRPNGYTF
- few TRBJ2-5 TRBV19 TGTGCCAGTCTGTGGGGAGGAACCCAGTACTTC CASLWGGTQYF
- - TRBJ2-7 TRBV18 TGTGCCAGCTCTCCCCAATGGGCGGGCGGTAACGACGAGCAGTACTTC CASSPQWAGGNDEQYF
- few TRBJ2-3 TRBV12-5 TGTGCTAGTGGTTTGGTAGCTAGCAAGTATTTT CASGLVASKYF
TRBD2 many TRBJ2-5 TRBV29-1 TGCAGCGTCGCCGGGACTACGGGTGGAGAGACCCAGTACTTC CSVAGTTGGETQYF
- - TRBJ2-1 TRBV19 TGTGCCAGTAGTGCCGGACAGTCCCGGAGCGAGCAGTTCTTC CASSAGQSRSEQFF
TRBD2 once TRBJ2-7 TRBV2 TGTGCCAGCAGTCTCACTAGCGGGGGCCCCTACGAGCAGTACTTC CASSLTSGGPYEQYF
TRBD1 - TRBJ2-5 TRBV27 TGTGCCAGCAGTTACGGACAGGCTCAAGAGACCCAGTACTTC CASSYGQAQETQYF
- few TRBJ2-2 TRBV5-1 TGCGCCAGCAGCTTCGATGGCAGGGGAGCAACCGGGGAGCTGTTTTTT CASSFDGRGATGELFF
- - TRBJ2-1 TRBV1 TGCACCAGCAGCCAAGATGTAGCGGGGGAAACCAATGAGCAGTTCTTC CTSSQDVAGETNEQFF
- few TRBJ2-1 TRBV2 TGTGCCAGCAATACCCGGGGAGGATACAATGAGCAGTTCTTC CASNTRGGYNEQFF
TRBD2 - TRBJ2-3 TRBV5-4 TGTGCCAGCATGACTAGCGGGGGTTCTATTGGCACAGATACGCAGTATTTT CASMTSGGSIGTDTQYF
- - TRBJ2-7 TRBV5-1 TGCGCCAGCAGACCCTCCGAGACCTACGAGCAGTACTTC CASRPSETYEQYF